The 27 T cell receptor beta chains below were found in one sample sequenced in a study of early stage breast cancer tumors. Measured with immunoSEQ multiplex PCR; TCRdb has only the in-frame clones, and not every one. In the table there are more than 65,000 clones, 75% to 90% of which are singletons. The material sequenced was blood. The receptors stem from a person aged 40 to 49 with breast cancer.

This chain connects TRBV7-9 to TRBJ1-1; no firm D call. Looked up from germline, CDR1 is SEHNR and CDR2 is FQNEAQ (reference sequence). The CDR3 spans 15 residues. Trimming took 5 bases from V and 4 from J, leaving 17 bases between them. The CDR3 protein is CASSPREHPGTEAFF. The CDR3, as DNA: TGTGCCAGCAGCCCACGTGAACACCCGGGCACTGAAGCTTTCTTT.

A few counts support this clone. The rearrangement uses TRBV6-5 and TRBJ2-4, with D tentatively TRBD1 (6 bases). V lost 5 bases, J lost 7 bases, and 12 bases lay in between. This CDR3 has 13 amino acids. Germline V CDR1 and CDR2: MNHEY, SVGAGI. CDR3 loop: CASSADSANIQYF. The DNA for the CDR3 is TGTGCCAGCAGTGCGGACAGTGCGAACATTCAGTACTTC.

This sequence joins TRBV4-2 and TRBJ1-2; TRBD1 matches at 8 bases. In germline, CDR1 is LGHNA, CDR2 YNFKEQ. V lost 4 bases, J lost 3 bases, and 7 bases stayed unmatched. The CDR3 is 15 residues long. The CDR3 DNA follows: TGTGCCAGCAGCCCACAGGGGGAAAGGGACTATGGCTACACCTTC. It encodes CASSPQGERDYGYTF.

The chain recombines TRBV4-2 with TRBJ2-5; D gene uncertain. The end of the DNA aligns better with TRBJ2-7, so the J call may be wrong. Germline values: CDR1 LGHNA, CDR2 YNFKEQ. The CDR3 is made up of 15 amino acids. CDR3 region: CASSQDWLTHYEQYF. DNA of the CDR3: TGTGCCAGCAGCCAAGATTGGCTGACCCACTACGAGCAGTACTTC.

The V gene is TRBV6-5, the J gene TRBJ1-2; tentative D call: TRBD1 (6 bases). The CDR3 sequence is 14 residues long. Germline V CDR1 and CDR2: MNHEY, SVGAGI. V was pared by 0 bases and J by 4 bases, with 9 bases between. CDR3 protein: CASSYSLDSYGYTF. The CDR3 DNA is TGTGCCAGCAGTTACTCCCTGGACAGCTATGGCTACACCTTC.

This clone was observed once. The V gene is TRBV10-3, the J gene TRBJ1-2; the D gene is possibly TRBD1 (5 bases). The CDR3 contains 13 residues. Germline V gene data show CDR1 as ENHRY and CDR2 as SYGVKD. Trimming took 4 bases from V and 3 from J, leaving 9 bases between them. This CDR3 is CAISAGADYGYTF. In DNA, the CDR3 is TGTGCCATCAGTGCTGGGGCAGACTATGGCTACACCTTC.

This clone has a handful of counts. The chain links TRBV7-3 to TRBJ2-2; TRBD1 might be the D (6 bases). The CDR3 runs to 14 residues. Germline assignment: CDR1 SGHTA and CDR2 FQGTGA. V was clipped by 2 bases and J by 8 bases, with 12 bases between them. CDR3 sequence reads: CASSLLDRPGELFF. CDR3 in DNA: TGTGCCAGCAGCTTACTTGACAGGCCAGGGGAGCTGTTTTTT. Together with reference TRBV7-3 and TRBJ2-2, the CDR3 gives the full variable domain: GAGVSQTPSNKVTEKGKYVELRCDPISGHTALYWYRQSLGQGPEFLIYFQGTGAADDSGLPNDRFFAVRPEGSVSTLKIQRTERGDSAVYLCASSLLDRPGELFFGEGSRLTVL.

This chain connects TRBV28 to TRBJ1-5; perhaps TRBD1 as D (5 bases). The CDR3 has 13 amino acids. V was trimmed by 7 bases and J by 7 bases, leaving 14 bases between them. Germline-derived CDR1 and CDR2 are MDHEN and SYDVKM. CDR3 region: CASKEGSWQPQHF. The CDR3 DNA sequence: TGTGCCAGCAAGGAGGGGAGCTGGCAGCCCCAGCATTTT.

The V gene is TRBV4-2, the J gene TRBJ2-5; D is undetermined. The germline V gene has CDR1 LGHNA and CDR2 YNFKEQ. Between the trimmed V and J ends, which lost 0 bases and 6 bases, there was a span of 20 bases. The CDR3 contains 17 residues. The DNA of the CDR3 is TGTGCCAGCAGCCAAGAGATCTCGGCAGACACGGCCAAGACCCAGTACTTC. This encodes CASSQEISADTAKTQYF.

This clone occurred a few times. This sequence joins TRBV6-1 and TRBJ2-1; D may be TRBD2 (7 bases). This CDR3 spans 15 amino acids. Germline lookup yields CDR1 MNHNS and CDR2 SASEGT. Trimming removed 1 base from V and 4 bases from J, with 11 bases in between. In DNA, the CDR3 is TGTGCCAGCAGTGAAGAGGGGGGGGAGTACAATGAGCAGTTCTTC. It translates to CASSEEGGEYNEQFF.

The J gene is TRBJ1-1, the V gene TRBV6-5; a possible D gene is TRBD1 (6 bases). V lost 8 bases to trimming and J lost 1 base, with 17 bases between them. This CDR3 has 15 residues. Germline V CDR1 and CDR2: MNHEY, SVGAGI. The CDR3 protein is CASGGPGHPNTEAFF. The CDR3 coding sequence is TGTGCCAGCGGTGGCCCGGGACATCCGAACACTGAAGCTTTCTTT.

In DNA form, the CDR3 reads TGTGCCAGCACCTCCGCGCAGGGAACAGATACGCAGTATTTT. Encoded protein: CASTSAQGTDTQYF. The chain uses TRBV6-5 and TRBJ2-3, with a weak D call TRBD1 (5 bases). The ends were cut back, 7 bases at V and 3 bases at J, with 14 bases in the middle. Germline V gene sequence: CDR1 MNHEY, CDR2 SVGAGI. The CDR3 length is 14 residues.

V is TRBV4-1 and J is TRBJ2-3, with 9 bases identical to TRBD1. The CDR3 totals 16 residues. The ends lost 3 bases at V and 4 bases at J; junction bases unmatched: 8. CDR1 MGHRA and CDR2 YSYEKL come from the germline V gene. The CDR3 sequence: CASSHMDRGSPDTQYF. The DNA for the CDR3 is TGCGCCAGCAGCCATATGGACAGGGGTAGCCCAGATACGCAGTATTTT.

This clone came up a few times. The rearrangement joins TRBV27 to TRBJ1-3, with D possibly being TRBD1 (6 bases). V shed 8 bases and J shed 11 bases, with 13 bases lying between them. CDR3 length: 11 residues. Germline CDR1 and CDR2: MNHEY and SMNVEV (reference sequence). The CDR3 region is CASGPEGAIYF. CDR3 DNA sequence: TGTGCCAGCGGGCCTGAGGGGGCCATATATTTT.

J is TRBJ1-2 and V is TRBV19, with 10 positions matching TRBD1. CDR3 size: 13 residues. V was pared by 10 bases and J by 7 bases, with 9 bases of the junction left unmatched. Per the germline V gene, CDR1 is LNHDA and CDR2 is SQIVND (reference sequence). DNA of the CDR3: TGTGCCACTATAGACAGGGGGCTTGCTGGCTACACCTTC. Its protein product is CATIDRGLAGYTF.

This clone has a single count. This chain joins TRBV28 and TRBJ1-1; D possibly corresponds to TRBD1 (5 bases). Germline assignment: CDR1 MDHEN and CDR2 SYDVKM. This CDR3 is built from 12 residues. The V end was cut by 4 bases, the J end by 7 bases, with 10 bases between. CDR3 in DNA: TGTGCCAGCAGTTCGGGGGGTATTGAAGCTTTCTTT. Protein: CASSSGGIEAFF.

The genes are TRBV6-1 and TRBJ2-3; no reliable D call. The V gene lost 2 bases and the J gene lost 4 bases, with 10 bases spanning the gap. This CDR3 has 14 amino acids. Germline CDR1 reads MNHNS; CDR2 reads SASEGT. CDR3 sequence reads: CASSEWQFPDTQYF. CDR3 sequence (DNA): TGTGCCAGCAGTGAATGGCAGTTCCCAGATACGCAGTATTTT.

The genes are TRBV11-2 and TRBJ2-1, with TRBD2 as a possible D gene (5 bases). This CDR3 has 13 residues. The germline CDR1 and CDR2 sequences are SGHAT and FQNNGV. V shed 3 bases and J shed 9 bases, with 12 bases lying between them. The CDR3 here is CASSLNEAGEQFF. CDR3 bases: TGTGCCAGCAGCTTGAACGAGGCGGGTGAGCAGTTCTTC.

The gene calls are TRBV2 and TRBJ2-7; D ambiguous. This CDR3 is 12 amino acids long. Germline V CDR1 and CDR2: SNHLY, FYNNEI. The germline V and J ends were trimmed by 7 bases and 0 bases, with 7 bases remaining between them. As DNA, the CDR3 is TGTGCCAGCACCAGTTACTCCTACGAGCAGTACTTC. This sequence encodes CASTSYSYEQYF.

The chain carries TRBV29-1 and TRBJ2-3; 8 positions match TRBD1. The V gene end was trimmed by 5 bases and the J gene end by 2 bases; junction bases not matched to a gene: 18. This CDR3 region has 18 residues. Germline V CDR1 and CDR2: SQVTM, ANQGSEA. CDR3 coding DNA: TGCAGCGTTCGGACAGGGTTCACATCCCCAGATTTCACAGATACGCAGTATTTT. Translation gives CSVRTGFTSPDFTDTQYF.

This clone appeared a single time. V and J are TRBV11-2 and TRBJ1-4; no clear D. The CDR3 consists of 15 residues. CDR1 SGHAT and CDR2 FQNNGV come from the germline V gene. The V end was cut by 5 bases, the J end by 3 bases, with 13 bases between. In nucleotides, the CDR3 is TGTGCCAGCAGCCAAACTGGGTCTCCTAATGAAAAACTGTTTTTT. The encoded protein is CASSQTGSPNEKLFF.

CDR3 loop: CASSVTPQNYYNEQFF. Here the CDR3 DNA reads TGTGCCAGCAGCGTTACCCCCCAAAACTACTACAATGAGCAGTTCTTC. The gene calls are TRBV9 and TRBJ2-1, with D uncertain. Germline V gene sequence: CDR1 SGDLS, CDR2 YYNGEE. The CDR3 is 16 amino acids. Deletions cut 2 bases from V and 3 bases from J, with 15 bases between.

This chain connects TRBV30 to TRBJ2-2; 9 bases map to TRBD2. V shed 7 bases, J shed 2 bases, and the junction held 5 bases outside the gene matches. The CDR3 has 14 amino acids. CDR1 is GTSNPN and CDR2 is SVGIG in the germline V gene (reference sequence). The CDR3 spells CALTSGRNTGELFF. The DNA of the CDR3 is TGTGCCTTGACTAGCGGACGAAACACCGGGGAGCTGTTTTTT.

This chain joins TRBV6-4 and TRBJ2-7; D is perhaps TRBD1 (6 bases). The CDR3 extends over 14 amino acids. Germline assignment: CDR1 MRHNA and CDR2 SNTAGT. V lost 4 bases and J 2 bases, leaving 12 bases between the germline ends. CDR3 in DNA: TGTGCCAGCAGTGCTACAGGGAACACCTACGAGCAGTACTTC. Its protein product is CASSATGNTYEQYF.

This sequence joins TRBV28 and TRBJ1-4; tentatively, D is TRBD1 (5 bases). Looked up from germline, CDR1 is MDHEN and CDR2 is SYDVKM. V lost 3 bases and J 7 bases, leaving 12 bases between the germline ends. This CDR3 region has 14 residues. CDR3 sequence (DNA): TGTGCCAGCAGTTTGTGGGGGGGGACTGAAAAACTGTTTTTT. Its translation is CASSLWGGTEKLFF.

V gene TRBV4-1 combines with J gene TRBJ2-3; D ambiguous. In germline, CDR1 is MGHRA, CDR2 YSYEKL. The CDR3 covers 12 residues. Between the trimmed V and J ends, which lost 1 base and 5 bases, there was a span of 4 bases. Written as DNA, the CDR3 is TGCGCCAGCAGCCAAGCGGGAGATACGCAGTATTTT. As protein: CASSQAGDTQYF.

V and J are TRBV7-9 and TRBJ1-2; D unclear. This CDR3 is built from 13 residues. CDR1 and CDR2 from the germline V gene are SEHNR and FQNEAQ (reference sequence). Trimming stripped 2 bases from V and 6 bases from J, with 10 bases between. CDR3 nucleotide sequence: TGTGCCAGCAGCTTACTTAGGGATCATGGCTACACCTTC. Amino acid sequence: CASSLLRDHGYTF.